This TCR beta chain was retrieved from a study of T cell repertoires in cytomegalovirus infection. The wider study: Evidence of both CMV infection and a matching HLA type came from public TCR beta signatures. General study results and limits: Summed public TCR beta family frequency identified CMV carriers bearing the relevant HLA. Clonotype analysis showed dominance of the ex vivo response by HLA-C-restricted CMV-specific TCR beta clonotypes.

V shed 7 bases and J 0 bases; nucleotides not matched to a gene: 7. Germline assignment: CDR1 LGHNT and CDR2 FRNRAP. The CDR3 is made up of 16 amino acids. The table lists this clonotype with many counts. Its specificity is unknown. In TCRdb, the reads were re-called with MiXCR into one record per CDR3 protein. The table lists about 460,000 distinct CDR3 sequences, 11% of them singletons, with 10% in the top ten. The clonotype originates from a human donor in good health (CMV status not recorded). Some clones in this sample may be carry-over from other donors' samples. The sample consisted of PBMCs. The chain couples TRBV12-5 to TRBJ2-7; 12 bases agree with TRBD2. The CDR3 loop reads CASAPGLAGSSYEQYF. The CDR3 DNA reads TGTGCTAGTGCCCCCGGACTAGCGGGGAGCTCCTACGAGCAGTACTTC.